This entry describes one T cell receptor beta chain. What it binds is not known. This sample stems from a study of spatial heterogeneity in lung cancer. Study in general: Averaged across combinations, each unique TCR and UMI pairing appeared more than ten times in raw reads, which were uncorrected. Study-wide findings and caveats: It was found that expanded intratumoral alpha and beta TCR counts tracked tumor mutation counts.

As for time point: sample taken at primary tumor resection. Unsorted whole RNA samples from tumor, nontumor lung or frozen PBMC were sequenced. Germline CDR1 reads LGHNA; CDR2 reads YNFKEQ. CDR3 length: 15 amino acids. The V segment lost 4 bases and the J segment 2 bases; nucleotides outside the gene matches: 5. Single TCR cDNA molecules each had their own unique molecular identifier. MiXCR, applied by TCRdb to the 5' RACE reads, yields one record per CDR3 protein. The sample includes fewer than 9,000 distinct CDR3 sequences, approximately 20% of them seen just once. The sample was lung tumor tissue, taken at surgery. V is TRBV4-2 and J is TRBJ1-5; 7 bases are shared with TRBD1. The sequence was obtained from a female donor with early-stage non-small cell lung cancer. The CDR3 region is CASSPTGEGNQPQHF. The CDR3 nucleotides are TGTGCCAGCAGCCCCACAGGGGAGGGCAATCAGCCCCAGCATTTT.